One TCR beta chain is described in this entry. Trimming cost V 3 bases and J 12 bases, with 12 bases left between them. This CDR3 comprises 12 residues. CDR1 is SGHTA and CDR2 is FQGTGA in the germline V gene. The data were obtained in a study of control samples from healthy donors and cancer patients. Clones were read by immunoSEQ multiplex PCR, and TCRdb kept only the in-frame ones, dropping some. The sample comprises about 100,000 clones, under 95% of which are singletons, and about 2.5% rests with the top ten. The specimen was blood. The source of this sequence is a woman aged 18-35 years in good health. This chain joins TRBV7-3 and TRBJ2-1; D not resolved. DNA for the CDR3: TGTGCCAGCAGCTTCCCTGACGCGTTGCAGTTCTTC. It encodes CASSFPDALQFF.